The 5 T cell receptor beta chains reported below all come from one sample, sequenced in a study of T cells after yellow fever vaccination. A single record per CDR3 protein comes from TCRdb applying MiXCR to the 5' RACE reads. Here the sample spans 200,000 to 300,000 distinct CDR3 sequences, 10% to 15% being singletons. The sample here was CD4+ T cells sorted from PBMCs, taken 45 days after the yellow fever booster vaccination. These receptors all stem from a man aged 30 to 45 who received the YFV17D yellow fever vaccine.

A few counts support this clonotype. V is TRBV29-1 and J is TRBJ2-5; the D gene is possibly TRBD1 (5 bases). The germline gives CDR1 SQVTM, CDR2 ANQGSEA. V was pared by 0 bases and J by 5 bases, with 13 bases between. This CDR3 contains 14 residues. CDR3 loop: CSVEDRGMGETQYF. CDR3 nucleotide sequence: TGCAGCGTTGAAGATAGGGGAATGGGGGAGACCCAGTACTTC.

This chain connects TRBV5-1 to TRBJ1-1, with TRBD1 as a possible D gene (5 bases). Germline V gene lookup returns CDR1 SGHRS and CDR2 YFSETQ. Between the trimmed V and J ends, which lost 0 bases and 7 bases, there was a span of 13 bases. CDR3 length: 14 amino acids. CDR3 protein: CASSLAIGGYEAFF. The CDR3 bases are TGCGCCAGCAGCTTGGCCATCGGGGGATATGAAGCTTTCTTT.

This clonotype was counted only a few times. This chain links TRBV6-2 or TRBV6-3 with TRBJ1-1; no reliable D call. This CDR3 contains 13 residues. Germline V gives CDR1 MNHEY, CDR2 SVGEGT. Trimming removed 1 base at V and 5 bases at J, with 8 bases between. The DNA for the CDR3 is TGTGCCAGCAGTTACTACCGCAGGACTGAAGCTTTCTTT. It codes for CASSYYRRTEAFF.

This clonotype appeared once. V is TRBV20-1 and J is TRBJ2-3; TRBD2 agrees at 8 bases. Germline V lookup: CDR1 DFQATT, CDR2 SNEGSKA (reference sequence). Unmatched junction bases numbered 7, after V lost 0 bases and J lost 5 bases. The CDR3 loop spans 15 amino acids. The CDR3 DNA sequence: TGCAGTGCTAGAGATAGCGGGAAATCCCGAGATACGCAGTATTTT. It codes for CSARDSGKSRDTQYF.

A few counts support this clonotype. The chain combines TRBV29-1 with TRBJ2-1; 13 bases align to TRBD2. V trimming: 5 bases; J trimming: 0 bases; junction bases outside the gene matches: 4. The CDR3 extends over 16 amino acids. CDR1 and CDR2 (germline): SQVTM, ANQGSEA. CDR3 nucleotides: TGCAGCGTTCACGGGACTAGCGGGAACTCCTACAATGAGCAGTTCTTC. Translating gives CSVHGTSGNSYNEQFF.